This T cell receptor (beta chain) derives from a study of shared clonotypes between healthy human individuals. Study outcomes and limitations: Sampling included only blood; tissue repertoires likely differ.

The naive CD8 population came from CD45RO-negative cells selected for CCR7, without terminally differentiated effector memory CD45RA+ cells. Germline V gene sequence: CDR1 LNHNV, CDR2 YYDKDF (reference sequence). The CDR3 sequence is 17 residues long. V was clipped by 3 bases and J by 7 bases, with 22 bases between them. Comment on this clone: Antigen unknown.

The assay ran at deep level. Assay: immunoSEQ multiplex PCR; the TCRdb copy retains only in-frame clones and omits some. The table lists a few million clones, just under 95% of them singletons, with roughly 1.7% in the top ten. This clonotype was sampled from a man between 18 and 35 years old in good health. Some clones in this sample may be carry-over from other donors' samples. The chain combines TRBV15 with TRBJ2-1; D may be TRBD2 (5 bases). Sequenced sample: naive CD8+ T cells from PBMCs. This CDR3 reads CATSSAWSGLLGNEQFF. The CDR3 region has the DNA TGTGCCACCAGCAGCGCGTGGAGCGGACTCCTGGGGAATGAGCAGTTCTTC.